This passage covers 17 T cell receptor beta chains from one sample sequenced in a study of shared clonotypes between healthy human individuals. Clones were read by immunoSEQ multiplex PCR, and TCRdb kept only the in-frame ones, dropping some. This table has approximately 620,000 clones, 97% appearing once. Material for sequencing was naive CD4+ T cells sorted from blood. Subset defined: CD45RA+ positively selected. The receptor set was obtained from a woman aged 30 to 39 in good health.

This clone was recorded only once. The V call is TRBV6-6, the J call TRBJ1-5; D uncertain. The V gene's germline CDR1 is MNHNY and CDR2 SVGAGI (reference sequence). CDR3 length: 12 residues. Trimming stripped 5 bases from V and 5 bases from J, with 7 bases between. The CDR3 region has the DNA TGTGCCAGCAGTGTACGGGATCAGCCCCAGCATTTT. Amino acids: CASSVRDQPQHF.

CDR3 in DNA: TGTGCCAGCAGTCTCCCCGGGACAGGGAGGACAGATACGCAGTATTTT. Translation: CASSLPGTGRTDTQYF. The rearrangement links TRBV28 to TRBJ2-3, with 9 nucleotides matching TRBD1. The germline gives CDR1 MDHEN, CDR2 SYDVKM. CDR3 length: 16 residues. V lost 5 bases, J lost 3 bases, and 9 bases stayed unmatched.

The V and J genes are TRBV5-1 and TRBJ2-4; D tentatively fits TRBD1 or TRBD2 (5 bases each). CDR1 is SGHRS, CDR2 YFSETQ, per germline. This CDR3 contains 14 residues. Deletions cut 4 bases from V and 8 bases from J, with 16 bases between. Here the CDR3 reads CASSPGTAEDIQYF. For the CDR3, the DNA is TGCGCCAGCAGCCCCGGGACGGCAGAGGACATTCAGTACTTC.

The chain combines TRBV11-2 with TRBJ2-5; D is possibly TRBD2 (5 bases). The end of the DNA is better explained by TRBJ2-7, so the J call may be wrong. Germline CDR1 and CDR2: SGHAT and FQNNGV. This CDR3 region has 17 residues. For the CDR3, the DNA is TGTGCCAGCAGCTTAGATCGACGGGGTTTGAGGATCCACGAGCAGTACTTC. It is translated as CASSLDRRGLRIHEQYF.

The V gene is TRBV6-5, the J gene TRBJ1-1; TRBD1 agrees at 8 bases. This CDR3 is built from 14 residues. Germline trimming cut 6 bases from V and 5 bases from J; bases unmatched to any gene: 8. CDR1 is MNHEY and CDR2 is SVGAGI in the germline V gene. CDR3 sequence (DNA): TGTGCCAGCAGCATATCGGGACAGGTGACTGAAGCTTTCTTT. Its protein is CASSISGQVTEAFF.

The chain has TRBV7-9 and TRBJ2-7; D call uncertain. Between the trimmed V and J ends, which lost 0 bases and 2 bases, there was a span of 11 bases. The CDR3 is 15 residues long. The germline V gene has CDR1 SEHNR and CDR2 FQNEAQ (reference sequence). CDR3 amino acids: CASSLAGLPTYEQYF. CDR3 nucleotide sequence: TGTGCCAGCAGCTTAGCCGGGCTACCTACCTACGAGCAGTACTTC.

The chain links TRBV6-5 to TRBJ2-3, with D perhaps matching TRBD2 (6 bases). Germline V gene sequence: CDR1 MNHEY, CDR2 SVGAGI. V lost 5 bases, J lost 8 bases, and 8 bases lay in between. The length of the CDR3 is 11 residues. The CDR3 DNA reads TGTGCCAGCAGTAACGGGGGTACGCAGTATTTT. Translating it yields CASSNGGTQYF.

A word on this clone: This sample also contains other DNA sequences that code for the same CDR3. The chain links TRBV5-4 to TRBJ2-7; 11 nucleotides match TRBD1. CDR3 length: 15 amino acids. The germline CDR1 and CDR2 sequences are SGHNT and YYREEE (reference sequence). V lost 4 bases to trimming and J lost 0 bases; unmatched junction nucleotides: 3. CDR3 amino acids: CASSLGQGASYEQYF. The CDR3 DNA sequence: TGTGCCAGCAGCCTAGGACAGGGGGCCTCCTACGAGCAGTACTTC.

The V gene is TRBV18, the J gene TRBJ2-5; 8 bases map to TRBD1. CDR3 size: 14 residues. Germline lookup yields CDR1 KGHSH and CDR2 LQKENI. The V gene end was trimmed by 5 bases and the J gene end by 4 bases; junction bases not matched to a gene: 6. The CDR3 protein is CASSSGQGPETQYF. CDR3 coding DNA: TGTGCCAGCTCATCAGGACAGGGCCCAGAGACCCAGTACTTC. The full variable domain, its missing parts supplied by reference TRBV18 and TRBJ2-5, is NAGVMQNPRHLVRRRGQEARLRCSPMKGHSHVYWYRQLPEEGLKFMVYLQKENIIDESGMPKERFSAEFPKEGPSILRIQQVVRGDSAAYFCASSSGQGPETQYFGPGTRLLVL.

The chain employs TRBV6-6 and TRBJ2-5, with D maybe TRBD2 (6 bases). The length of the CDR3 is 14 residues. With 4 bases removed from V and 4 bases from J, the gap between germline ends came to 13 bases. Germline V gene data show CDR1 as MNHNY and CDR2 as SVGAGI (reference sequence). CDR3 sequence (DNA): TGTGCCAGCAGTTCCTCCACTAGCCCAGAGACCCAGTACTTC. Protein: CASSSSTSPETQYF.

The J gene is TRBJ1-6, the V gene TRBV6-6; D gene uncertain. Germline loops: CDR1 MNHNY, CDR2 SVGAGI (reference sequence). The length of the CDR3 is 15 residues. V was cut by 0 bases and J by 6 bases, with 9 bases left in between. The CDR3 sequence is CASSYSGSPNSPLHF. CDR3 coding DNA: TGTGCCAGCAGTTACTCCGGCAGCCCTAATTCACCCCTCCACTTT.

About this clone itself: Other nucleotide sequences from this sample produce the same CDR3. The chain combines TRBV5-4 with TRBJ1-1, with D unresolved. Germline CDR1 is SGHNT and CDR2 is YYREEE (reference sequence). Trimming pared 4 bases from V and 1 base from J, leaving 8 bases between. The CDR3 consists of 13 residues. The CDR3 is CASSRGENTEAFF. CDR3 DNA sequence: TGTGCCAGCAGCCGCGGAGAGAACACTGAAGCTTTCTTT.

The chain recombines TRBV7-9 with TRBJ1-3, with a possible D match to TRBD1 (5 bases). Germline CDR1 is SEHNR and CDR2 is FQNEAQ (reference sequence). The CDR3 runs to 14 residues. The germline V and J ends were trimmed by 5 bases and 2 bases, with 10 bases remaining between them. CDR3 DNA sequence: TGTGCCAGCAGCCCAGGGTCGGCTGGAAACACCATATATTTT. The encoded protein is CASSPGSAGNTIYF.

The chain carries TRBV19 and TRBJ1-2, with D possibly matching TRBD1 (5 bases). The V gene's germline CDR1 is LNHDA and CDR2 SQIVND (reference sequence). The V end lost 1 base, the J end lost 4 bases, and 10 bases lay between the germline ends. The CDR3 is 14 amino acids. For the CDR3, the DNA is TGTGCCAGTAGTATAGGGGACCGAGCCTATGGCTACACCTTC. It translates to CASSIGDRAYGYTF.

The J gene is TRBJ1-6, the V gene TRBV2, with no clear D. The ends were cut back, 11 bases at V and 9 bases at J, with 20 bases in the middle. Germline V gene sequence: CDR1 SNHLY, CDR2 FYNNEI. There are 14 residues in the CDR3. The CDR3 DNA is TGTGCCGCGTCTCTTGACCGGGGAAGTTCACCCCTCCACTTT. Protein: CAASLDRGSSPLHF.

The chain joins TRBV28 to TRBJ1-2; TRBD1 matches at 11 bases. The CDR3 runs to 13 residues. V dropped 10 bases and J dropped 6; count of bases not matched to a gene: 7. Germline V gives CDR1 MDHEN, CDR2 SYDVKM. The CDR3 here is CAIQDRGRDGYTF. The DNA for the CDR3 is TGTGCCATCCAGGACAGGGGGCGCGATGGCTACACCTTC.

V and J are TRBV28 and TRBJ2-1, with 8 bases matching TRBD2. Germline assignment: CDR1 MDHEN and CDR2 SYDVKM. The CDR3 length is 15 residues. J gave up 2 bases and V 4 bases, and 4 bases lay outside the gene matches. The chain's CDR3 is CASSSPTSAYNEQFF. CDR3 DNA sequence: TGTGCCAGCAGTTCCCCGACTAGCGCCTACAATGAGCAGTTCTTC.